Listed here are 20 T cell receptor beta chains from one sample, sequenced in a study of blood T cell repertoires in COVID-19. Measured with immunoSEQ multiplex PCR; TCRdb has only the in-frame clones, and not every one. The sample holds 110,000 or so clones, roughly nine tenths seen once. Source material: peripheral blood. The receptors stem from a man between 65 and 85 years old who had recovered from COVID-19.

The chain carries TRBV21-1 and TRBJ1-2; the table's D gene call, TRBD1, was not cross checked with the DNA. TRBV21-1 is deemed a pseudogene. The CDR3 covers 14 residues. The CDR3 loop is CASSMEGAEYGYTF. CDR3 nucleotide sequence: TGTGCCAGCAGCATGGAGGGGGCGGAATATGGCTACACCTTC.

The genes are TRBV7-3 and TRBJ2-1; D perhaps matches TRBD2 (6 bases). V lost 6 bases and J lost 8, with 20 bases in between. Germline values: CDR1 SGHTA, CDR2 FQGTGA. CDR3 length: 15 amino acids. The CDR3 reads CASSRVLGGAHEQFF. CDR3 sequence (DNA): TGTGCCAGCAGTCGGGTTCTCGGGGGTGCTCATGAGCAGTTCTTC. The full variable domain, with the rest looked up from reference TRBV7-3 and TRBJ2-1, is GAGVSQTPSNKVTEKGKYVELRCDPISGHTALYWYRQSLGQGPEFLIYFQGTGAADDSGLPNDRFFAVRPEGSVSTLKIQRTERGDSAVYLCASSRVLGGAHEQFFGPGTRLTVL.

This clone was seen more than once but under ten times. The V call is TRBV7-9, the J call TRBJ1-5; D is ambiguous. The CDR3 consists of 14 residues. The ends were cut back, 1 base at V and 1 base at J, with 5 bases in the middle. Germline CDR1 is SEHNR and CDR2 is FQNEAQ (reference sequence). CDR3 sequence (DNA): TGTGCCAGCAGCTTAGACGGGAGCAATCAGCCCCAGCATTTT. This sequence encodes CASSLDGSNQPQHF.

V gene TRBV28 combines with J gene TRBJ2-3; possibly TRBD2 for D (5 bases). The CDR3 consists of 15 residues. With 2 bases removed from V and 2 bases from J, the gap between germline ends came to 11 bases. Germline CDR1 reads MDHEN; CDR2 reads SYDVKM. The CDR3 DNA reads TGTGCCAGCAGTTTAGCCCAGCGGACCACAGATACGCAGTATTTT. Encoded protein: CASSLAQRTTDTQYF.

V is TRBV6-5 and J is TRBJ2-1; D call uncertain. V lost 9 bases, J lost 5 bases, and 17 bases lay in between. CDR3 length: 14 residues. Germline loops: CDR1 MNHEY, CDR2 SVGAGI. CDR3 coding DNA: TGTGCCAGTGCTAGACGCTCGGTGGACAATGAGCAGTTCTTC. Residues: CASARRSVDNEQFF.

The gene calls are TRBV28 and TRBJ2-7, with TRBD2 as a possible D gene (5 bases). Trimming shortened V by 3 bases and J by 6 bases, and 12 bases separated the two germline ends. The CDR3 has 13 amino acids. The germline V gene encodes CDR1 MDHEN and CDR2 SYDVKM. The CDR3 region is CASSFNREGEQYF. CDR3 coding DNA: TGTGCCAGCAGTTTTAATAGAGAGGGCGAGCAGTACTTC.

CDR3 loop: CASRLDTSSYNEQFF. CDR3 sequence (DNA): TGCGCCAGCAGGTTAGACACGAGCTCCTACAATGAGCAGTTCTTC. This sequence joins TRBV10-1 and TRBJ2-1; D ambiguous. Deletions cut 6 bases from V and 0 bases from J, with 12 bases between. The CDR3 is made up of 15 amino acids. The germline CDR1 and CDR2 sequences are WNHNN and SYGVQD (reference sequence).

The chain employs TRBV11-2 and TRBJ2-2; D is unresolved. The CDR3 is 12 residues long. V was cut by 2 bases and J by 5 bases, with 3 bases left in between. Germline CDR1 SGHAT, CDR2 FQNNGV. CDR3 amino acids: CASSLPTGELFF. DNA for the CDR3: TGTGCCAGCAGCTTACCTACCGGGGAGCTGTTTTTT.

This clone occurred a few times. V usage is TRBV9 and J usage is TRBJ1-6; 9 bases agree with TRBD1. Germline V gives CDR1 SGDLS, CDR2 YYNGEE. This CDR3 comprises 17 residues. J lost 7 bases, V lost 5 bases, and 13 bases had no gene match. In nucleotides, the CDR3 is TGTGCCAGCAGTGGAGGACCCGGGACAGGGAAGAATTCACCCCTCCACTTT. Residues: CASSGGPGTGKNSPLHF. The variable domain in full, with the rest retrieved from reference TRBV9 and TRBJ1-6, is DSGVTQTPKHLITATGQRVTLRCSPRSGDLSVYWYQQSLDQGLQFLIQYYNGEERAKGNILERFSAQQFPDLHSELNLSSLELGDSALYFCASSGGPGTGKNSPLHFGNGTRLTVT.

V gene TRBV5-1 combines with J gene TRBJ2-1, with TRBD2 as a possible D gene (6 bases). The V and J ends lost 3 bases and 1 base respectively, with 20 bases between them. CDR3 length: 18 amino acids. Germline assignment: CDR1 SGHRS and CDR2 YFSETQ. The CDR3 bases are TGCGCCAGCAGCTCCGGCGGGACGACCGGACGTTCCTACAATGAGCAGTTCTTC. Translating gives CASSSGGTTGRSYNEQFF.

The V call is TRBV5-6, the J call TRBJ2-3; 8 positions match TRBD2. Per germline, CDR1 SGHDT and CDR2 YYEEEE. The trim removed 2 bases at V and 0 bases at J, leaving 2 bases unmatched. This CDR3 has 15 residues. Written as DNA, the CDR3 is TGTGCCAGCAGCTTTCGGGAGGGTAGCACAGATACGCAGTATTTT. Translating it yields CASSFREGSTDTQYF.

The CDR3 reads CASSQESPRSGNTIYF. The CDR3 region has the DNA TGTGCCAGCAGCCAAGAGTCTCCGCGCTCTGGAAACACCATATATTTT. The chain links TRBV3-1 (or the pseudogene TRBV3-2) to TRBJ1-3; D call uncertain. There are 16 residues in the CDR3. From germline, CDR1 is LGHDT and CDR2 YNNKEL (reference sequence). V was cut by 0 bases and J by 0 bases, with 9 bases left in between.

The chain combines TRBV2 with TRBJ2-7; 10 bases map to TRBD2. This CDR3 region has 15 residues. After removal of 4 bases from V and 3 bases from J, the junction contained 6 bases not matched to a gene. The germline V gene has CDR1 SNHLY and CDR2 FYNNEI. CDR3 amino acids: CASSGTSGADYEQYF. CDR3 nucleotides: TGTGCCAGCAGTGGGACTAGCGGAGCGGACTACGAGCAGTACTTC.

The chain links TRBV6-5 to TRBJ1-2; a possible D gene is TRBD1 (6 bases). This CDR3 spans 13 amino acids. Germline CDR1 and CDR2: MNHEY and SVGAGI. V gave up 8 bases and J gave up 7 bases, with 17 bases separating them. This chain's CDR3 is CASQDSLMIGYTF. In DNA form, the CDR3 reads TGTGCCAGCCAGGACAGCCTCATGATTGGCTACACCTTC.

The chain recombines TRBV7-6 with TRBJ2-7; D is unclear. The ends were cut back, 5 bases at V and 3 bases at J, with 5 bases in the middle. The CDR3 sequence is 11 residues long. Germline V gives CDR1 SGHVS, CDR2 FNYEAQ. In DNA form, the CDR3 reads TGTGCCAGCAGCCGCTACTACGAGCAGTACTTC. The encoded protein is CASSRYYEQYF.

The chain joins TRBV3-1 (or the pseudogene TRBV3-2) to TRBJ2-3; 8 bases match TRBD2. CDR1 and CDR2 from the germline V gene are LGHDT and YNNKEL (reference sequence). The CDR3 extends over 16 amino acids. Trimming at V came to 3 bases and at J to 6 bases, leaving 11 bases not matched to a gene. CDR3 sequence: CASSQKTGTRQDTQYF. CDR3 nucleotide sequence: TGTGCCAGCAGCCAGAAGACCGGGACTAGGCAGGATACGCAGTATTTT.

Written as DNA, the CDR3 is TGTGCCAGCAGTCCAAGCCCCCAATCCATCTACGAGCAGTACTTC. Encoded protein: CASSPSPQSIYEQYF. This sequence joins TRBV5-4 and TRBJ2-7; no reliable D call. The V gene's germline CDR1 is SGHNT and CDR2 YYREEE (reference sequence). V was clipped by 5 bases and J by 3 bases, with 18 bases between them. The CDR3 covers 15 residues.

This chain links TRBV4-3 with TRBJ2-3; 9 nucleotides match TRBD1. Losses at the gene ends were 1 base for V and 4 bases for J; bases not matched to a gene: 3. The germline V gene has CDR1 LGHNA and CDR2 YSLEER. The CDR3 has 15 amino acids. CDR3 in amino acids: CASSQVTGGPDTQYF. In DNA, the CDR3 is TGCGCCAGCAGCCAAGTGACAGGGGGGCCAGATACGCAGTATTTT.

V is TRBV30 and J is TRBJ1-5, with D uncertain. Germline V lookup: CDR1 GTSNPN, CDR2 SVGIG (reference sequence). CDR3 length: 15 residues. Trimming left V 0 bases short and J 0 bases short, with 9 bases between. DNA of the CDR3: TGTGCCTGGAGTGTCGGCAGCGATAGCAATCAGCCCCAGCATTTT. Amino acid sequence: CAWSVGSDSNQPQHF.

This clone was seen a few times. The V and J genes are TRBV19 and TRBJ2-1; D unresolved. Deletions cut 1 base from V and 2 bases from J, with 6 bases between. The CDR3 has 14 residues. The V gene's germline CDR1 is LNHDA and CDR2 SQIVND (reference sequence). CDR3 nucleotide sequence: TGTGCCAGTAGTATAGGTCTACCCTACAATGAGCAGTTCTTC. It codes for CASSIGLPYNEQFF.